This entry describes one T cell receptor beta chain. The data stem from a study of blood T cell repertoires in COVID-19. Study as a whole: Collection of acute and convalescent COVID-19 samples took place in the United States, Italy and Spain.

The V gene lost 3 bases and the J gene lost 8 bases, with 16 bases spanning the gap. CDR1 and CDR2 from the germline V gene are LNHDA and SQIVND (reference sequence). The CDR3 sequence is 15 residues long. The protocol was immunoSEQ multiplex PCR, while the TCRdb copy is restricted to in-frame clones and leaves out a portion. The sample shows 130,000 or so clones, around 86% of them seen only once. This TCR was recovered from a human donor in a cohort sampled during active COVID-19. This chain connects TRBV19 to TRBJ1-4, with D possibly being TRBD1 (6 bases). Sequencing was performed on peripheral blood. CDR3 bases: TGTGCCAGTAGTATGTCGACAGGAAAACGAGAAAAACTGTTTTTT. Its protein is CASSMSTGKREKLFF.